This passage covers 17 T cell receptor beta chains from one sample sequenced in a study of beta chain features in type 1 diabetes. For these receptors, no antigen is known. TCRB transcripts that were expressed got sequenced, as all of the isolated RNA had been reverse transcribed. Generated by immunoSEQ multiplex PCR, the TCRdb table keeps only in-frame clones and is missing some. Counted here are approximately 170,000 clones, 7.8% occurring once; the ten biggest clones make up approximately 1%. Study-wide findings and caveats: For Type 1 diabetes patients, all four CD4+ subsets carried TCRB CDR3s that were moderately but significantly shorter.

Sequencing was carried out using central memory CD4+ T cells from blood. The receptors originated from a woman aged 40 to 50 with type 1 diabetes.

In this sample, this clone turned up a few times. The CDR3 here is CASSATGSTEAFF. For the CDR3, the DNA is TGTGCCAGCAGCGCAACAGGGTCCACTGAAGCTTTCTTT. J is TRBJ1-1 and V is TRBV9; possible D gene TRBD1, 6 bases. Looked up from germline, CDR1 is SGDLS and CDR2 is YYNGEE. The CDR3 runs to 13 residues. The V end lost 3 bases, the J end lost 4 bases, and 10 bases lay between the germline ends. The complete variable domain, with remaining parts taken from reference TRBV9 and TRBJ1-1, reads DSGVTQTPKHLITATGQRVTLRCSPRSGDLSVYWYQQSLDQGLQFLIQYYNGEERAKGNILERFSAQQFPDLHSELNLSSLELGDSALYFCASSATGSTEAFFGQGTRLTVV.

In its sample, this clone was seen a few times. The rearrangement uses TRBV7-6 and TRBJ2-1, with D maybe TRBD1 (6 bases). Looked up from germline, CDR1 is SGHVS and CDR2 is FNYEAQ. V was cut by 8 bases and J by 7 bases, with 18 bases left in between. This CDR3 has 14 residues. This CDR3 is CASSRTERGNEQFF. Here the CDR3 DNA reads TGTGCCAGCTCCAGGACGGAAAGGGGGAATGAGCAGTTCTTC.

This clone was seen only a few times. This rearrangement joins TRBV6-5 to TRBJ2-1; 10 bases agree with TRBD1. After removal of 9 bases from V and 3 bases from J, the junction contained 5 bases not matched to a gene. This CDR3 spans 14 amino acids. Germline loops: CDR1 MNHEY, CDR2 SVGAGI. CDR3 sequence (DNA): TGTGCCAGTAGCCGGGACAGGGGCTACAATGAGCAGTTCTTC. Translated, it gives CASSRDRGYNEQFF.

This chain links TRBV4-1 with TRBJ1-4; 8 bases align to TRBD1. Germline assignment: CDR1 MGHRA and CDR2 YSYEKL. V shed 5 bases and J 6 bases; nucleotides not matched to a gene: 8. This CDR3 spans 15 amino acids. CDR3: CASSLGQGPDEKLFF. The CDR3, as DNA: TGCGCCAGCAGCTTAGGACAGGGTCCGGATGAAAAACTGTTTTTT.

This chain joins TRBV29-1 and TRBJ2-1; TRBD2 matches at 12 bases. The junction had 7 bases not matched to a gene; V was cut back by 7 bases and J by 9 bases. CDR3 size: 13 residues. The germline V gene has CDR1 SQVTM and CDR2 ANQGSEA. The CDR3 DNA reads TGCAGCGAGACTAGCGGGGGAAGTGTTGAGCAGTTCTTC. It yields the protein CSETSGGSVEQFF.

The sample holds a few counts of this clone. The CDR3 DNA sequence: TGTGCCAGCAGCCCCCGACAGGGCGAGGCCCTTGAGCAGTTCTTC. Its protein product is CASSPRQGEALEQFF. This chain connects TRBV9 to TRBJ2-1, with TRBD1 identical over 7 bases. In germline, CDR1 is SGDLS, CDR2 YYNGEE. The junction had 13 bases not matched to a gene; V was cut back by 4 bases and J by 9 bases. This CDR3 spans 15 amino acids.

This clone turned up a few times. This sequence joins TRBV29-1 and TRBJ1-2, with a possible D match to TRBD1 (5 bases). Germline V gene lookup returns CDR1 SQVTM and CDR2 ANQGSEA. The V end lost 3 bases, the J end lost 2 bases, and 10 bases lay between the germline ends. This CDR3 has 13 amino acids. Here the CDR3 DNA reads TGCAGCGTTGAGCACAGGAGCAACTATGGCTACACCTTC. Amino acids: CSVEHRSNYGYTF.

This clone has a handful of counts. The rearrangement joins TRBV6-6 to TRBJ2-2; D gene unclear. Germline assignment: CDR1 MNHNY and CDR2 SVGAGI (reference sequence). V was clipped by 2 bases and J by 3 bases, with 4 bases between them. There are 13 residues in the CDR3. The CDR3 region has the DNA TGTGCCAGCAGTTACACAGACACCGGGGAGCTGTTTTTT. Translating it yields CASSYTDTGELFF.

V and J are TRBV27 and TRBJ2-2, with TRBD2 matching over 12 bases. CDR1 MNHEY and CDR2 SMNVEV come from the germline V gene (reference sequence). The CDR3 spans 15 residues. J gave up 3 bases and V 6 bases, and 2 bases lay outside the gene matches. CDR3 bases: TGTGCCAGCAGCCTAGCGGGGGGGTACACCGGGGAGCTGTTTTTT. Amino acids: CASSLAGGYTGELFF.

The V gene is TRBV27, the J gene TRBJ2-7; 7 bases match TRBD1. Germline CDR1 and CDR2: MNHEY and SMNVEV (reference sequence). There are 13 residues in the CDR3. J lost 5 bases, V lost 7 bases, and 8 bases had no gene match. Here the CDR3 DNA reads TGTGCCAGCAACCTACAGGGGTCCCACGAGCAGTACTTC. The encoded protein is CASNLQGSHEQYF.

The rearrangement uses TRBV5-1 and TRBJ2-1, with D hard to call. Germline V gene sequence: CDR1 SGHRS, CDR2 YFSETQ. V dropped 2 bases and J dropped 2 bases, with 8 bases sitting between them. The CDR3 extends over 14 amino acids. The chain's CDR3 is CASSLPQTYNEQFF. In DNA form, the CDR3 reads TGCGCCAGCAGCTTACCCCAGACCTACAATGAGCAGTTCTTC.

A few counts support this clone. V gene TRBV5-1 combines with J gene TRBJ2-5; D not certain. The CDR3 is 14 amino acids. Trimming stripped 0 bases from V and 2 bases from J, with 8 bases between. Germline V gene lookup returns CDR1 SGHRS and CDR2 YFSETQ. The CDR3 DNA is TGCGCCAGCAGCTTGGGGTACAGTCAAGAGACCCAGTACTTC. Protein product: CASSLGYSQETQYF.

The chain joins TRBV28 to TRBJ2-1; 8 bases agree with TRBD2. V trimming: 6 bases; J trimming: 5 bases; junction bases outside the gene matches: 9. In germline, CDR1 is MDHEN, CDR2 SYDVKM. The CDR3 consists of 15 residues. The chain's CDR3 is CASSHGGDGNNEQFF. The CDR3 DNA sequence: TGTGCCAGCAGCCACGGGGGGGACGGTAACAATGAGCAGTTCTTC.

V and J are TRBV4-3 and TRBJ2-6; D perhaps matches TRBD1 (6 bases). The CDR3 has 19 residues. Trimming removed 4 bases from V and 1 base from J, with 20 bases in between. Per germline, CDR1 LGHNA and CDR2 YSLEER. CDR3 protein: CASSRSRSRTGSGANVLTF. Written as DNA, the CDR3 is TGCGCCAGCAGCCGAAGTAGATCTCGAACAGGGTCTGGGGCCAACGTCCTGACTTTC.

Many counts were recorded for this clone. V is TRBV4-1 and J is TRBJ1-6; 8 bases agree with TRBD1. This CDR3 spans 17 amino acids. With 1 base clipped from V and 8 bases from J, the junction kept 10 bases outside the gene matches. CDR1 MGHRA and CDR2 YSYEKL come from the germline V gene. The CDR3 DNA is TGCGCCAGCAGCCAAGGGGATAGGACAGGGCAACATTCACCCCTCCACTTT. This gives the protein CASSQGDRTGQHSPLHF.

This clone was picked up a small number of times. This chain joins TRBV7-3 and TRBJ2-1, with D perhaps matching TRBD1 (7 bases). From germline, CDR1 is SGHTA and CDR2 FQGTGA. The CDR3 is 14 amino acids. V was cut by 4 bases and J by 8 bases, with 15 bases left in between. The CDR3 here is CASSSQGGFDEQFF. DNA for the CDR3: TGTGCCAGCAGCTCCCAGGGGGGTTTCGATGAGCAGTTCTTC.

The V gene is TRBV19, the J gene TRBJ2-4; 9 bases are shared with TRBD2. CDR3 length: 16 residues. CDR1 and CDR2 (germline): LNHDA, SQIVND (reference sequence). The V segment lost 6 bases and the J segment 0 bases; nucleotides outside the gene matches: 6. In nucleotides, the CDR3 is TGTGCCAGTAGCCCCACTAGCGGGCTAGCCAAAAACATTCAGTACTTC. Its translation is CASSPTSGLAKNIQYF.